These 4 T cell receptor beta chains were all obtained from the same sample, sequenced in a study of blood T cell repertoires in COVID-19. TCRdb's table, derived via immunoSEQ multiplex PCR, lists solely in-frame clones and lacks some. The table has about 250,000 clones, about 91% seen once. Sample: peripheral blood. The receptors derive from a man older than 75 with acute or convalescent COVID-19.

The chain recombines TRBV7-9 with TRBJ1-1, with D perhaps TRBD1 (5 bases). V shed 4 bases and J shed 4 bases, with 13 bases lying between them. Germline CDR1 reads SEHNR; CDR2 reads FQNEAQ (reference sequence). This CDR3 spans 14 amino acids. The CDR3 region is CASSSLWGGTEAFF. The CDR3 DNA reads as TGTGCCAGCAGCTCCCTTTGGGGGGGCACTGAAGCTTTCTTT. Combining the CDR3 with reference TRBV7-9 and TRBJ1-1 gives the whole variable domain DTGVSQNPRHKITKRGQNVTFRCDPISEHNRLYWYRQTLGQGPEFLTYFQNEAQLEKSRLLSDRFSAERPKGSFSTLEIQRTEQGDSAMYLCASSSLWGGTEAFFGQGTRLTVV.

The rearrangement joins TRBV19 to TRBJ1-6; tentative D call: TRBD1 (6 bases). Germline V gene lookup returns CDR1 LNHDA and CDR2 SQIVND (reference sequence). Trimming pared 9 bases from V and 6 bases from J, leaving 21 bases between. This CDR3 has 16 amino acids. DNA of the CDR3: TGTGCCAGCCTCCCACGGGGGGCGCAGGGTAATTCACCCCTCCACTTT. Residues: CASLPRGAQGNSPLHF.

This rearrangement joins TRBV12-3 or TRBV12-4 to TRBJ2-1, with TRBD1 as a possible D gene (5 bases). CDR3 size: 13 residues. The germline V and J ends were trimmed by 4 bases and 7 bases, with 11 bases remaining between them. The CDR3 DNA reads TGTGCCAGCAGTTCGACAGTAGAGAATGAGCAGTTCTTC. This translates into CASSSTVENEQFF.

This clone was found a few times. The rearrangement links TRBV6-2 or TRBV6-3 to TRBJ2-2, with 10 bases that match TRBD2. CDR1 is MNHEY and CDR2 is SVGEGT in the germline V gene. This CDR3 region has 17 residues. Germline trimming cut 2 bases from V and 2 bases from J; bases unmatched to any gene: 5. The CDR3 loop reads CASSYPIAGGNTGELFF. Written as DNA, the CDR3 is TGTGCCAGCAGTTACCCCATAGCGGGAGGAAACACCGGGGAGCTGTTTTTT.